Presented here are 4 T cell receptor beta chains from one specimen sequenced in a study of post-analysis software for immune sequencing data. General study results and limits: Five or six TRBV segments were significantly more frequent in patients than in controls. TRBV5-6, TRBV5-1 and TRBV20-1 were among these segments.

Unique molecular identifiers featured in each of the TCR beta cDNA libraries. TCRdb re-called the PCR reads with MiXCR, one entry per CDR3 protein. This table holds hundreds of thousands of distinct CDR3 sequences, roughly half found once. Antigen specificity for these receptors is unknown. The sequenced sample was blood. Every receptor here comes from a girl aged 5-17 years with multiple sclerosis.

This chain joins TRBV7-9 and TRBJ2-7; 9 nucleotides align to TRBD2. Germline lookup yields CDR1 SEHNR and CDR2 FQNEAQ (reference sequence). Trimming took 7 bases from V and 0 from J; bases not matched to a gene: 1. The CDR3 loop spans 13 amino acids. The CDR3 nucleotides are TGTGCCAGCATAGCGGGGGACTCCTACGAGCAGTACTTC. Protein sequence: CASIAGDSYEQYF.

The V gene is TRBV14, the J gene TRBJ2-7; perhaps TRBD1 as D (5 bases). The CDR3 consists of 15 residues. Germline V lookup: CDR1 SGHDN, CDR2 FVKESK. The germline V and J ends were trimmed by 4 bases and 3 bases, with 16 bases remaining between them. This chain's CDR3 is CASSRSQGGLYEQYF. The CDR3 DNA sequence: TGTGCCAGCAGCCGATCTCAGGGTGGCCTCTACGAGCAGTACTTC.

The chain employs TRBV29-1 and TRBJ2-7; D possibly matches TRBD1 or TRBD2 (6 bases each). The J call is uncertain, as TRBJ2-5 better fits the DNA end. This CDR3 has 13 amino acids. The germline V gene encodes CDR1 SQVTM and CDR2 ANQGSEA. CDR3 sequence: CSVEAGAGETQYF. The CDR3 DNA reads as TGCAGCGTTGAAGCGGGGGCCGGGGAGACCCAGTACTTC.

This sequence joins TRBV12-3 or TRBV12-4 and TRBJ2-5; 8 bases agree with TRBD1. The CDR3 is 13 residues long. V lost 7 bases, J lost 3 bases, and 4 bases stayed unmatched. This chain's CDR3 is CASNRQGKETQYF. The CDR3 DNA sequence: TGTGCCAGCAACCGACAGGGGAAAGAGACCCAGTACTTC.